The 19 T cell receptor beta chains given below trace back to one sample, sequenced in a study of CD8+ T cells in alopecia areata. The sequencing template was cDNA reverse transcribed from extracted RNA. The method was immunoSEQ multiplex PCR; TCRdb's version includes in-frame clones alone and lacks a portion of them. Of 130,000 to 150,000 clones in the sample, 51% are singletons; the top ten hold over 0.85%. This sample comprised CD4+ T cells sorted from blood, obtained at week 0. These receptors were obtained from a human donor with alopecia areata.

The gene calls are TRBV5-1 and TRBJ2-1, with 7 positions matching TRBD2. The CDR3 totals 14 residues. In germline, CDR1 is SGHRS, CDR2 YFSETQ. The junction had 12 bases not matched to a gene; V was cut back by 0 bases and J by 15 bases. CDR3 coding DNA: TGCGCCAGCAGCTTGGCCAATGAGGCGGGAGCGCTGTTCTTC. Protein: CASSLANEAGALFF.

CDR3 DNA sequence: TGTGCCAGCAGCCCAACGACGCGTGAGCAGTTCTTC. This sequence encodes CASSPTTREQFF. The chain combines TRBV7-9 with TRBJ2-1, with D hard to call. Germline-derived CDR1 and CDR2 are SEHNR and FQNEAQ (reference sequence). The germline V and J ends were trimmed by 5 bases and 9 bases, with 11 bases remaining between them. The CDR3 spans 12 residues. The full variable domain, with the rest looked up from reference TRBV7-9 and TRBJ2-1, is DTGVSQNPRHKITKRGQNVTFRCDPISEHNRLYWYRQTLGQGPEFLTYFQNEAQLEKSRLLSDRFSAERPKGSFSTLEIQRTEQGDSAMYLCASSPTTREQFFGPGTRLTVL.

This chain joins TRBV5-1 and TRBJ2-2; 9 bases are shared with TRBD2. The V gene's germline CDR1 is SGHRS and CDR2 YFSETQ. J was trimmed by 3 bases and V by 4 bases; bases with no gene match: 10. The CDR3 runs to 17 residues. The CDR3 is CASSPPGLASHTGELFF. CDR3 DNA sequence: TGCGCCAGCAGCCCACCCGGACTAGCGAGTCACACCGGGGAGCTGTTTTTT.

This chain uses TRBV7-2 with TRBJ1-5; tentatively, D is TRBD1 (6 bases). The CDR3 extends over 17 amino acids. Germline CDR1 SGHTA, CDR2 FQGNSA. V lost 1 base, J lost 3 bases, and 16 bases lay in between. CDR3 in amino acids: CASSLVIGGRDNQPQHF. The CDR3 coding sequence is TGTGCCAGCAGCTTAGTGATCGGGGGGCGAGACAATCAGCCCCAGCATTTT. Looking up the rest from reference TRBV7-2 and TRBJ1-5 gives the full variable domain: GAGVSQSPSNKVTEKGKDVELRCDPISGHTALYWYRQSLGQGLEFLIYFQGNSAPDKSGLPSDRFSAERTGGSVSTLTIQRTQQEDSAVYLCASSLVIGGRDNQPQHFGDGTRLSIL.

V usage is TRBV4-3 and J usage is TRBJ1-1; 8 bases match TRBD1. There are 14 residues in the CDR3. The V segment lost 3 bases and the J segment 5 bases; nucleotides outside the gene matches: 5. Germline V gene lookup returns CDR1 LGHNA and CDR2 YSLEER. This CDR3 is CASSQGQVETEAFF. For the CDR3, the DNA is TGCGCCAGCAGCCAGGGACAGGTGGAAACTGAAGCTTTCTTT.

This clone appeared many times. At one end the junction does not follow the germline gene, possibly because of a read error. This chain uses TRBV19 with TRBJ2-1, with 9 positions matching TRBD2. The CDR3 loop spans 11 amino acids. Germline V gives CDR1 LNHDA, CDR2 SQIVND (reference sequence). The CDR3 reads CASRREGILIF. CDR3 DNA: TGTGCCAGTAGGCGGGAGGGAATCTTGATCTTC.

The chain links TRBV14 to TRBJ2-7, with TRBD2 matching 7 bases. The germline gives CDR1 SGHDN, CDR2 FVKESK. J gave up 9 bases and V 5 bases, and 10 bases lay outside the gene matches. There are 13 residues in the CDR3. Here the CDR3 reads CASSTRTSSGQYF. CDR3 bases: TGTGCCAGCAGCACCCGGACTAGTTCGGGGCAGTACTTC.

The V and J genes are TRBV2 and TRBJ2-1; 9 nucleotides align to TRBD2. From germline, CDR1 is SNHLY and CDR2 FYNNEI. V was clipped by 6 bases and J by 12 bases; unmatched bases: 15. The CDR3 consists of 15 residues. CDR3 sequence (DNA): TGTGCCAGCAGGCAAAGACTAGCGGAGGGGGCCGGGCAGTTCTTC. Translation: CASRQRLAEGAGQFF.

The chain employs TRBV6-5 and TRBJ1-4; D call uncertain. CDR3 length: 14 residues. The germline V gene encodes CDR1 MNHEY and CDR2 SVGAGI. The ends were cut back, 2 bases at V and 7 bases at J, with 11 bases in the middle. The CDR3 reads CASSYSSLGEKLFF. For the CDR3, the DNA is TGTGCCAGCAGTTACAGTTCCCTGGGTGAAAAACTGTTTTTT.

V usage is TRBV5-1 and J usage is TRBJ2-5; D may be TRBD1 or TRBD2 (5 bases each). Germline values: CDR1 SGHRS, CDR2 YFSETQ. This CDR3 is built from 14 residues. Deletions cut 3 bases from V and 1 base from J, with 10 bases between. This chain's CDR3 is CASSWGRGQETQYF. CDR3 DNA sequence: TGCGCCAGCAGCTGGGGACGCGGCCAAGAGACCCAGTACTTC.

This clone was found a few times. The chain employs TRBV6-1 and TRBJ1-5, with 7 bases fitting TRBD1. This CDR3 region has 11 residues. Trimming cost V 6 bases and J 12 bases; bases outside gene matches: 5. Germline CDR1 and CDR2: MNHNS and SASEGT. DNA for the CDR3: TGTGCCAGCAGACGACAGGGTTACCAGCATTTT. Translation gives CASRRQGYQHF.

This clone has more than one count but fewer than ten. This rearrangement joins TRBV29-1 to TRBJ2-5; 10 bases fit TRBD1. V was clipped by 7 bases and J by 4 bases; unmatched bases: 3. Germline CDR1 reads SQVTM; CDR2 reads ANQGSEA. The CDR3 consists of 12 residues. CDR3 nucleotide sequence: TGCAGCGGATGGACAGGGGGAGAGACCCAGTACTTC. It codes for CSGWTGGETQYF.

The genes are TRBV30 and TRBJ2-7; D may be TRBD2 (6 bases). Trimming stripped 2 bases from V and 3 bases from J, with 14 bases between. This CDR3 comprises 14 residues. Germline V gene lookup returns CDR1 GTSNPN and CDR2 SVGIG (reference sequence). This chain's CDR3 is CAWSNGGDNYEQYF. The CDR3 DNA is TGTGCCTGGAGTAACGGCGGGGATAACTACGAGCAGTACTTC.

The chain is built from TRBV11-3 and TRBJ2-2, with a possible D match to TRBD1 (5 bases). This CDR3 comprises 13 residues. Trimming removed 4 bases at V and 3 bases at J, with 6 bases between. CDR1 is SGHNT, CDR2 YENEEA, per germline. In nucleotides, the CDR3 is TGTGCCAGCAGCTCAGGGTACACCGGGGAGCTGTTTTTT. Residues: CASSSGYTGELFF.

Ten or more counts support this clone. V gene TRBV30 combines with J gene TRBJ2-4, with 11 nucleotides matching TRBD2. V trimming: 8 bases; J trimming: 3 bases; junction bases outside the gene matches: 3. CDR3 length: 13 amino acids. Germline CDR1 is GTSNPN and CDR2 is SVGIG (reference sequence). CDR3 amino acids: CARSGRVKNIQYF. The DNA for the CDR3 is TGTGCCCGTAGCGGGAGGGTCAAAAACATTCAGTACTTC.

Of note for this clone: The sample has other DNA sequences that encode this CDR3 too. The chain combines TRBV7-2 with TRBJ2-5; 11 bases are a match to TRBD2. Germline V gene data show CDR1 as SGHTA and CDR2 as FQGNSA. The CDR3 runs 16 residues. Trimming took 1 base from V and 5 from J; bases not matched to a gene: 6. The CDR3 loop reads CASSLGSSGRSETQYF. The CDR3 nucleotides are TGTGCCAGCAGCTTAGGGTCTAGCGGGAGGTCTGAGACCCAGTACTTC.

This clone appeared once. The chain combines TRBV5-1 with TRBJ2-5, with 9 bases aligning to TRBD2. The CDR3 spans 14 residues. After removal of 2 bases from V and 5 bases from J, the junction contained 4 bases not matched to a gene. CDR1 is SGHRS, CDR2 YFSETQ, per germline. Here the CDR3 DNA reads TGCGCCAGCAGCTTCTTAGCGGGAGTGGAGACCCAGTACTTC. Translation gives CASSFLAGVETQYF.

As regards this clone: Germline and junction disagree at one end, which may indicate a read error. The rearrangement uses TRBV30 and TRBJ1-1; D is possibly TRBD1 (5 bases). Germline assignment: CDR1 GTSNPN and CDR2 SVGIG (reference sequence). The length of the CDR3 is 15 residues. As DNA, the CDR3 is TGTGCCCGGAGTGGGGACTGGGGATCGACCACTGAAGCTTTCTTT. Its translation is CARSGDWGSTTEAFF.

A few counts support this clone. This sequence joins TRBV30 and TRBJ2-5; 7 bases are shared with TRBD2. This CDR3 is built from 13 residues. V shed 0 bases, J shed 7 bases, and the junction held 5 bases outside the gene matches. Germline CDR1 GTSNPN, CDR2 SVGIG (reference sequence). The CDR3 reads CAWSVLWEGTQYF. The CDR3 nucleotides are TGTGCCTGGAGTGTATTGTGGGAGGGGACCCAGTACTTC.